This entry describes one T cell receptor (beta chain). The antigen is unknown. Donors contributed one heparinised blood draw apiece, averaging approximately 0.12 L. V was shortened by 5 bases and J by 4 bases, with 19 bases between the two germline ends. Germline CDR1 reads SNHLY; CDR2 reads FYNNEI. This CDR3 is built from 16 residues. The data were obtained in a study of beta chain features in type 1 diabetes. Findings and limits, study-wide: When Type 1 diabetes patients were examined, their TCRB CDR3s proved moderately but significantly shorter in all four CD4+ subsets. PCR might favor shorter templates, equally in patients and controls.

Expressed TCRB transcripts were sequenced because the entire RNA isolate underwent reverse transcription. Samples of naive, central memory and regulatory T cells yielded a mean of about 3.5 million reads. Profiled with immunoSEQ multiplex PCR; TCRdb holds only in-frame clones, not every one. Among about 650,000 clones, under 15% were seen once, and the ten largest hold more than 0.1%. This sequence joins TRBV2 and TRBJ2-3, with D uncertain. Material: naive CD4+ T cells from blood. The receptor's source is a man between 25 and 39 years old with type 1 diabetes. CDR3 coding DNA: TGTGCCAGCAGTAAACGACAAGTCGGCGGAGCAGATACGCAGTATTTT. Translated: CASSKRQVGGADTQYF.